The clone carrying this TCR beta chain has just a few counts. Sequenced material consisted of expressed TCRB transcripts (all of the isolated RNA was reverse transcribed). TCRdb's table, derived via immunoSEQ multiplex PCR, lists solely in-frame clones and lacks some. The sample contains under 950,000 clones, roughly 15% of which appear only once. These data come from a study of beta chain features in type 1 diabetes. In germline, CDR1 is MDHEN, CDR2 SYDVKM. The CDR3 sequence is 13 residues long. Trimming pared 7 bases from V and 0 bases from J, leaving 8 bases between. Sequencing was carried out using naive CD4+ T cells from blood. The receptor was derived from a woman under 30 in good health. This sequence joins TRBV28 and TRBJ2-3; D may be TRBD2 (5 bases). As DNA, the CDR3 is TGTGCCAGCACCGAGGGTAGCACAGATACGCAGTATTTT. Its protein is CASTEGSTDTQYF.